This is a list of T cell receptor beta chains from one sample in a study of cytomegalovirus exposure and HLA in healthy donors. Here immunoSEQ multiplex PCR was the method, and the copy in TCRdb shows in-frame clones only, minus some. In total, the table holds around 26,000 clones. Sequenced input: PBMCs. The receptors were gathered from a male donor in good health and CMV-seropositive. Each CDR3 is given with its conserved first and last residue. D genes are given only for firm matches. Clone size is shown for a subset of rows, as once, few, many or a class of expanded clone.

clone size: .; J gene: TRBJ2-2; V gene: TRBV2; D gene: TRBD1; CDR3 DNA: TGTGCCACGACAGGGGGAGGCACCGGGGAGCTGTTTTTT; CDR3 protein: CATTGGGTGELFF
clone size: .; J gene: TRBJ2-1; V gene: TRBV5-4; D gene: TRBD1; CDR3 DNA: TGTGCCAGCAGTTTACAGGGGGCTGGCAATGAGCAGTTCTTC; CDR3 protein: CASSLQGAGNEQFF
clone size: .; J gene: TRBJ2-1; V gene: TRBV4-2; D gene: TRBD2; CDR3 DNA: TGTGCCAGCAGCCAGACGGGGGGGAATGAGCAGTTCTTC; CDR3 protein: CASSQTGGNEQFF
clone size: .; J gene: TRBJ2-7; V gene: TRBV5-1; D gene: .; CDR3 DNA: TGCGCCAGCAGCTTGGTTGGCACCTCCTACGAGCAGTACTTC; CDR3 protein: CASSLVGTSYEQYF
clone size: .; J gene: TRBJ1-1; V gene: TRBV29-1; D gene: .; CDR3 DNA: TGCAGCGTGAGTTGGGCATTGGACACTGAAGCTTTCTTT; CDR3 protein: CSVSWALDTEAFF
clone size: .; J gene: TRBJ2-3; V gene: TRBV10-3; D gene: .; CDR3 DNA: TGTGCCATCAGTGAGTCGAGCGGCACAGATACGCAGTATTTT; CDR3 protein: CAISESSGTDTQYF
clone size: .; J gene: TRBJ1-1; V gene: TRBV7-2; D gene: TRBD1; CDR3 DNA: TGTGCCAGCAGCTACCGGGACAGGGTCACTGAAGCTTTCTTT; CDR3 protein: CASSYRDRVTEAFF
clone size: .; J gene: TRBJ1-2; V gene: TRBV6-5; D gene: .; CDR3 DNA: TGTGCCAGCAAAGTGCTCGACGGGTATGGCTACACCTTC; CDR3 protein: CASKVLDGYGYTF
clone size: .; J gene: TRBJ1-5; V gene: TRBV18; D gene: .; CDR3 DNA: TGTGCCAGCTTGCCGGGGTCGGGACAGCCCCAGCATTTT; CDR3 protein: CASLPGSGQPQHF
clone size: .; J gene: TRBJ2-7; V gene: TRBV10-3; D gene: TRBD1; CDR3 DNA: TGTGCCATCCGGGACAGTATCTACGAGCAGTACTTC; CDR3 protein: CAIRDSIYEQYF
clone size: .; J gene: TRBJ2-6; V gene: TRBV19; D gene: .; CDR3 DNA: TGTGCCAGTAGTATTTACAGCTCTGGGGCCAACGTCCTGACTTTC; CDR3 protein: CASSIYSSGANVLTF
clone size: .; J gene: TRBJ1-2; V gene: TRBV19; D gene: .; CDR3 DNA: TGTGCCAGTAGTATATTAGCAGGGACTAACTATGGCTACACCTTC; CDR3 protein: CASSILAGTNYGYTF
clone size: .; J gene: TRBJ1-6; V gene: TRBV5-8; D gene: TRBD1; CDR3 DNA: TGTGCCAGCAGCTCCCTAAAATGGACAGGGAATTCACCCCTCCACTTT; CDR3 protein: CASSSLKWTGNSPLHF
clone size: .; J gene: TRBJ1-2; V gene: TRBV29-1; D gene: .; CDR3 DNA: TGCAGCGCTGCTGGGACTGGGTTTGGCTACACCTTC; CDR3 protein: CSAAGTGFGYTF
clone size: medium-sized; J gene: TRBJ2-3; V gene: TRBV6-4; D gene: .; CDR3 DNA: TGTGCCAGCAGTGACTCGATAGCGAGCGCAGATACGCAGTATTTT; CDR3 protein: CASSDSIASADTQYF